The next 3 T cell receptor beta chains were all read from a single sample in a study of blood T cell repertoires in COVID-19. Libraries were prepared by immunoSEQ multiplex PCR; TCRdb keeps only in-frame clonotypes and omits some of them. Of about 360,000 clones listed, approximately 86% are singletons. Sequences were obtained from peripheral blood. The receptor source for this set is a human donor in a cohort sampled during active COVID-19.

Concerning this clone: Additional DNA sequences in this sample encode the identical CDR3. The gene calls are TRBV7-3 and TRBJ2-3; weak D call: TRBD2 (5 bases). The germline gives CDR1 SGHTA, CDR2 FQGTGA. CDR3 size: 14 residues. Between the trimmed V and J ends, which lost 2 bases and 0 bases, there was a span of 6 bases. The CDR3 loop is CASSLAGSTDTQYF. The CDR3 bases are TGTGCCAGCAGCTTAGCGGGCAGCACAGATACGCAGTATTTT.

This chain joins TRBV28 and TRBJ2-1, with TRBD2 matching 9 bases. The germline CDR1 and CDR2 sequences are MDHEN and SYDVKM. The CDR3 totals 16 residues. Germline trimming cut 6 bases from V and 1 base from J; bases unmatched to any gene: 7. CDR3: CASRGSGGESYNEQFF. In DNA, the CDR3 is TGTGCCAGCAGGGGTAGCGGGGGCGAATCCTACAATGAGCAGTTCTTC. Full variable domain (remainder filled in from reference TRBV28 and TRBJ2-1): DVKVTQSSRYLVKRTGEKVFLECVQDMDHENMFWYRQDPGLGLRLIYFSYDVKMKEKGDIPEGYSVSREKKERFSLILESASTNQTSMYLCASRGSGGESYNEQFFGPGTRLTVL.

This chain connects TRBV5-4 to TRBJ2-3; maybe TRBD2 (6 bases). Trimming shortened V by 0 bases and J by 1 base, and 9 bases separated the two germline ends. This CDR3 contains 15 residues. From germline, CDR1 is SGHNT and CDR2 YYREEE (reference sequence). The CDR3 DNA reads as TGTGCCAGCAGCTTGGGCGGGGCGGGCACAGATACGCAGTATTTT. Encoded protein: CASSLGGAGTDTQYF.